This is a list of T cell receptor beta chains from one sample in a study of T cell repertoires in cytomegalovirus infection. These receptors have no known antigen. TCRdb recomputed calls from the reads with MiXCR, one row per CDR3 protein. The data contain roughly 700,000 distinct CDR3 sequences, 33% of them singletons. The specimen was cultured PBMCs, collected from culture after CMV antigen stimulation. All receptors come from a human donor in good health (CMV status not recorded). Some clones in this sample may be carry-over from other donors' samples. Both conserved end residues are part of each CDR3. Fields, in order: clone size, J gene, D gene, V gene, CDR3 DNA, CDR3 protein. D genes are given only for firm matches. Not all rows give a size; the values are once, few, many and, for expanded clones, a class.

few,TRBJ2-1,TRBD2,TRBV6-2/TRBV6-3,TGTGCCAGCAGTTATGACATTATTGCTAGCGGGATTGACGACAATGAGCAGTTCTTC,CASSYDIIASGIDDNEQFF
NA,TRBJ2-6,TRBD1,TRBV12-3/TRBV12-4,TGTGCCAGCAGACTGGGACAGTCCGTCTCTGGGGCCAACGTCCTGACTTTC,CASRLGQSVSGANVLTF
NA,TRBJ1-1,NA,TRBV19,TGTGCCAGTAGTAGCGGCCCCGGGATCCCTTTCTTT,CASSSGPGIPFF
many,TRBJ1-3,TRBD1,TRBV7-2,TGTGCCAGCAGCCCCAGGGGGGGGCGTACAGGGGTAGTATCCGGAAACACCATATATTTT,CASSPRGGRTGVVSGNTIYF
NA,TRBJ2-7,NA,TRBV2,TGTGCCAGCAGTGAACAGGGGGGTGAGGACGAGCAGTACTTC,CASSEQGGEDEQYF
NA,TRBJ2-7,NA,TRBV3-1,TGTGCCAGCAGCCTTGTGGGGGGGGCGCGGGACTACGAGCAGTACTTC,CASSLVGGARDYEQYF
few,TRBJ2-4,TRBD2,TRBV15,TGTGCCACCAGCCCGGGGGGGGGAAACATTCAGTACTTC,CATSPGGGNIQYF
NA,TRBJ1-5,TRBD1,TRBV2,TGTGCCAGCAGTGATGACAGGGGTAACCCGCCCCAGCATTTT,CASSDDRGNPPQHF
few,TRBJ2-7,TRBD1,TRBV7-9,TGTGCCAGCAGCCCCCCCGGACAGGTGGTCTCCTACGAGCAGTACTTC,CASSPPGQVVSYEQYF
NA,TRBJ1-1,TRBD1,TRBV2,TGTGCCAGCAGCTCACAGGGGAGTAGGGGCACTGAAGCTTTCTTT,CASSSQGSRGTEAFF
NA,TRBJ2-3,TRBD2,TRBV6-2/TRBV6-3,TGTGCCAGCAGTTTCCCACTAGCGGGAGCTTCAGATACGCAGTATTTT,CASSFPLAGASDTQYF
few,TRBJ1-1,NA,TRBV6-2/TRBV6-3,TGTGCCAGCAGCGGCCTTTCGAAACCAGGGACTAACACTGAAGCTTTCTTT,CASSGLSKPGTNTEAFF
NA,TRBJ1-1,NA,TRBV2,TGTGCCAGCAGTGAAGCTAAATCTACTGAAGCTTTCTTT,CASSEAKSTEAFF
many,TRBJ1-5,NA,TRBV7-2,TGTGCCAGCAGCCCAACCAATAATCAGCCCCAGCATTTT,CASSPTNNQPQHF
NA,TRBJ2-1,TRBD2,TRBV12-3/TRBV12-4,TGTGCCAGCAGTACTTCCGGGACTAGCGGGTCAAGGGGGAGGTTCTTC,CASSTSGTSGSRGRFF
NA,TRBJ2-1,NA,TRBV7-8,TGTGCCAGCAGCTCCCGGGGTGCGGGGCCGCGTCAGTTCTTC,CASSSRGAGPRQFF
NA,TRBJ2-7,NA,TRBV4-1,TGCGCCAGCAGCCAAGGCCCTAGCGTGGACGAGCAGTACTTC,CASSQGPSVDEQYF
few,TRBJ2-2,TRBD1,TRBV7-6,TGTGCCAGCAGCCCGAGACAGGGGTTAGACACCGGGGAGCTGTTTTTT,CASSPRQGLDTGELFF
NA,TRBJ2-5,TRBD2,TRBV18,TGTGCCAGCTCAAGGACTAGCGGGAGAAGAAGTGGGGAGACCCAGTACTTC,CASSRTSGRRSGETQYF
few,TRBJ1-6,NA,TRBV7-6,TGTGCCAGCAGCTTAGTGACGGCAGATTCACCCCTCCACTTT,CASSLVTADSPLHF
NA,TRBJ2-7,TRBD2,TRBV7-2,TGTGCCAGCAGCTTCATCCGACCGGGACTAAATTACTACGAGCAGTACTTC,CASSFIRPGLNYYEQYF
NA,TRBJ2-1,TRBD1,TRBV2,TGTGCCAGCAGTGAAACCGGACAGGGTTCATCTGAGCAGTTCTTC,CASSETGQGSSEQFF
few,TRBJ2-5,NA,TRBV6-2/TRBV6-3,TGTGCCAGCAGTCAATATCCCGGGGGCGTTCCTACCCAAGAGACCCAGTACTTC,CASSQYPGGVPTQETQYF
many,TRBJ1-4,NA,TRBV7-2,TGTGCCAGCACTCCCGAACAGGGTAGTGAAAAACTGTTTTTT,CASTPEQGSEKLFF
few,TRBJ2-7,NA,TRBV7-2,TGTGCCAGCAGCCCTGTTGACTACGAGCAGTACTTC,CASSPVDYEQYF
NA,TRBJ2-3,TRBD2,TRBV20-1,TGCAGTGCTAGACCCGGGAGGGCCACAGATACGCAGTATTTT,CSARPGRATDTQYF
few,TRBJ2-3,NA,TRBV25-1,TGTGCCAGCAGTGAAGATACGCAGTATTTT,CASSEDTQYF
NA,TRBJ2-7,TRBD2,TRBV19,TGTGCCAGTAGTAACGGACTAGCGGGACCCTACGAGCAGTACTTC,CASSNGLAGPYEQYF
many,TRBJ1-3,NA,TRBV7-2,TGTGCCAGCAGCCCCCCATCGACACCTAGGGGAAACACCATATATTTT,CASSPPSTPRGNTIYF
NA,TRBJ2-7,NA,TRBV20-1,TGCAGTTCAACGACAGGTTACGAGCAGTACTTC,CSSTTGYEQYF
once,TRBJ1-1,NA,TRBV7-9,TGTGCCAGCAGCCTGCGAGGACAGCTCTTGGGGGGCACTGAAGCTTTCTTT,CASSLRGQLLGGTEAFF
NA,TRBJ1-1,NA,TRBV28,TGTGCCAGCAGTTTACCCGTTTCGTTAAACACTGAAGCTTTCTTT,CASSLPVSLNTEAFF
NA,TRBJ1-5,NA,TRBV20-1,TGCAGTGCTACCCAGGCGGCGGGCAATCAGCCCCAGCATTTT,CSATQAAGNQPQHF
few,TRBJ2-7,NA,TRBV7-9,TGTGCCAGCAGCTTAGACAGCCCCGAGCAGTACTTC,CASSLDSPEQYF
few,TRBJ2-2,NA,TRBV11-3,TGTGCCAGCAGGGATCGGGTCACCGGGGAGCTGTTTTTT,CASRDRVTGELFF
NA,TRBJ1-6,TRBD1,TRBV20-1,TGCAGTGCTAGATACAGGGGAATGGATTCACCCCTCCACTTT,CSARYRGMDSPLHF
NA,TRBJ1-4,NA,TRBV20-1,TGCAGTGCTAGAATGGTTAATGAAAAACTGTTTTTT,CSARMVNEKLFF